This T cell receptor beta chain appears in the sequencing data of a study of post-analysis software for immune sequencing data. Study-level background: The disease courses spanned relapsing-remitting, secondary progressive and progressive-relapsing forms of multiple sclerosis. General observations from the study: Compared against controls, patients with multiple sclerosis displayed significantly lower normalized Chao1 diversity. Roughly five TRBV segments were more frequent in patients than controls; TRBV5-6, TRBV5-1 and TRBV20-1 belonged to this group.

Comments on this clonotype: Its antigen remains unidentified.

The CDR3 is 15 amino acids. V was trimmed by 3 bases and J by 0 bases, leaving 11 bases between them. Germline assignment: CDR1 KGHSH and CDR2 LQKENI. cDNA libraries of TCR beta carried unique molecular identifiers. Some 500,000 cDNA molecules were obtained from roughly 0.93 to 9.6 million T cells. TCRdb reprocessed the PCR reads with MiXCR, giving one entry per CDR3 protein. The sample lists 750,000 to 950,000 distinct CDR3 sequences, about 43% occurring once. The chain joins TRBV18 to TRBJ1-2; maybe TRBD1 (5 bases). Sequencing input: blood. The receptor was isolated from a girl aged 10 to 17 with multiple sclerosis. CDR3 sequence: CASSPKDSSNYGYTF. The CDR3 DNA is TGTGCCAGCTCACCCAAAGACAGTTCTAACTATGGCTACACCTTC.